Reported below is one TCR beta chain. The source of the sample is a study of shared clonotypes between healthy human individuals. Once extracted for a subset, genomic DNA was divided evenly among several immunoSEQ plates. A 200 ng quantity of DNA, some 30,000 T cell genomes, went into the sorted-subset replicate PCRs. Using immunoSEQ multiplex PCR, the repertoire was profiled, and TCRdb retains in-frame clones only, with some absent. This sample has fewer than 2.5 million clones; under 95% occur once, and the top ten carry approximately 0.37%. Each sample came from a Caucasian adult donor living in Nashville, Tennessee. Sequenced input: naive CD4+ T cells from PBMCs. Subset in this sample: CD45RA+ positively selected. The clonotype originates from a man between 18 and 29 years old in good health. Some clones in this sample may be carry-over from other donors' samples.

The CDR3 protein is CASSLFSPDTQYF. Written as DNA, the CDR3 is TGTGCCAGCAGTTTATTCTCCCCAGATACGCAGTATTTT. The V and J genes are TRBV27 and TRBJ2-3; D not resolved. Trimming took 1 base from V and 4 from J, leaving 6 bases between them. CDR3 size: 13 residues. Germline values: CDR1 MNHEY, CDR2 SMNVEV (reference sequence).